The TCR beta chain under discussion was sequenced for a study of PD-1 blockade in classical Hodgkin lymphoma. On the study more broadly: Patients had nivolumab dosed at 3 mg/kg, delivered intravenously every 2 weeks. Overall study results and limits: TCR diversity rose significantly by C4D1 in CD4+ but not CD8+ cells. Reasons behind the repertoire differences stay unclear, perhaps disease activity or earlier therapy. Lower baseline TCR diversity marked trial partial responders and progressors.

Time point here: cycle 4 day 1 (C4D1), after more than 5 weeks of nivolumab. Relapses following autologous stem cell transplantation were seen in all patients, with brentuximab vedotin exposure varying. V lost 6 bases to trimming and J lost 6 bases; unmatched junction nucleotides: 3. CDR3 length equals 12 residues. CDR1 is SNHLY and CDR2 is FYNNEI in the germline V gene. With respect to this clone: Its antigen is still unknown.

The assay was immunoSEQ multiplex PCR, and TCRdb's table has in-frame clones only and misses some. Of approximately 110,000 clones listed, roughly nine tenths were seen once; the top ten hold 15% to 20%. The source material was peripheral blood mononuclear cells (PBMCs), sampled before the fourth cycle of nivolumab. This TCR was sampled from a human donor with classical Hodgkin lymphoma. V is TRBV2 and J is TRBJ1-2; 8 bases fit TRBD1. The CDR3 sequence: CASSATGDGYTF. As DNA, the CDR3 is TGTGCCAGCAGCGCGACAGGGGATGGCTACACCTTC.